The rows below give T cell receptor beta chains drawn from one sample of a study of human T cells and chemical hapten exposure. TCRdb called the RACE reads again in MiXCR, with one record for every CDR3 protein. This repertoire shows about 99,000 distinct CDR3 sequences, around an eighth found once; its top ten account for approximately 2.1%. Here the sequenced sample was whole blood, taken in connection with sensitization to the hapten diphenylcyclopropenone (DPC). The receptors here all came from a woman between 35 and 50 years old with alopecia areata. Some clones in this sample may be carry-over from other donors' samples. CDR3s include the opening cysteine and the closing phenylalanine or tryptophan. D genes are given only for firm matches. For some rows the clone size is stated as once, few or many, or as a class when expanded; others skip it.

TRBJ2-1,-,TRBV29-1,few,CSERDYNEQFF
TRBJ2-7,-,TRBV2,many,CASSRIDQAEQYF
TRBJ2-7,-,TRBV3-1,few,CASSQDRAYEQYF
TRBJ2-1,-,TRBV11-2,many,CASSLMVRNEQFF
TRBJ2-7,TRBD2,TRBV20-1,-,CSARDLGSGTDEQYF
TRBJ2-1,TRBD2,TRBV7-3,-,CASSLFVGEGLAGAKFF
TRBJ2-5,-,TRBV18,-,CASSLSRGKETQYF
TRBJ2-1,-,TRBV6-1,-,CASSEYGSSSYNEQFF
TRBJ2-1,-,TRBV5-1,many,CASSLRLVGYNEQFF
TRBJ2-7,TRBD1,TRBV28,-,CASSSGTGGYEQYF
TRBJ2-1,TRBD2,TRBV19,-,CASSTPGMASGRTEQFF
TRBJ1-5,-,TRBV20-1,-,CSASGQGNQPQHF
TRBJ1-1,-,TRBV6-2/TRBV6-3,-,CASSTPLGHTEAFF
TRBJ1-1,-,TRBV7-9,few,CASSFTGRVNTEAFF
TRBJ1-1,-,TRBV29-1,few,CSTKKQGNTEAFF
TRBJ2-1,-,TRBV2,many,CASSRRDTTYNEQFF
TRBJ1-5,-,TRBV23-1,few,CASSQIPGQKAFNSNQPQHF
TRBJ2-1,TRBD2,TRBV27,-,CASSLRAGVGNEQFF
TRBJ2-7,-,TRBV6-2/TRBV6-3,few,CASSWFGEQAYEQYF
TRBJ1-5,-,TRBV12-3/TRBV12-4,many,CASSLGTSNQPQHF
TRBJ1-4,-,TRBV7-8,few,CASSAAAATNEKLFF
TRBJ2-3,-,TRBV7-8,many,CASIKSQRQSTDTQYF
TRBJ2-5,-,TRBV5-6,few,CASSLGGVGETQYF
TRBJ2-4,-,TRBV19,few,CASSSSTLLAKNIQYF
TRBJ2-3,TRBD2,TRBV10-3,few,CAITETSGHTDTQYF
TRBJ2-2,-,TRBV27,-,CASTHTGELFF
TRBJ2-7,TRBD2,TRBV7-2,few,CASSRSRTSGYEQYF
TRBJ1-4,-,TRBV18,many,CASSADSENEKLFF
TRBJ1-6,-,TRBV4-2,few,CASSQDRANSPLHF
TRBJ2-2,-,TRBV29-1,-,CSGYTGELFF
TRBJ1-1,-,TRBV7-9,few,CASSLMGDLSTEAFF